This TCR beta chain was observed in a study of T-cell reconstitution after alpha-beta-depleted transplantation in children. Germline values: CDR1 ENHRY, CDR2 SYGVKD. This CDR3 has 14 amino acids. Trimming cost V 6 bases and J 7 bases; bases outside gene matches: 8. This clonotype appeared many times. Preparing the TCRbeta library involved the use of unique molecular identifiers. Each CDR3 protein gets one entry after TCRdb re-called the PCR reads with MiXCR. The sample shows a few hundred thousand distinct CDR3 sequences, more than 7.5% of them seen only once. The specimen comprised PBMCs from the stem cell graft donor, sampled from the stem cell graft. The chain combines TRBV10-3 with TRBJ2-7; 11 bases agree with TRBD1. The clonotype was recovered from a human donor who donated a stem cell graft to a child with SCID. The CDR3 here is CAISPRTGGGEQYF. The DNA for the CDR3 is TGTGCCATCAGCCCTAGGACAGGGGGCGGGGAGCAGTACTTC.